This TCR beta chain stems from a study of T cell responses to AZD1222 COVID-19 vaccine. Only a few counts were recorded for this clone. V trimming: 3 bases; J trimming: 7 bases; junction bases outside the gene matches: 3. The V gene's germline CDR1 is LNHDA and CDR2 SQIVND (reference sequence). The CDR3 runs to 14 residues. Profiling relied on immunoSEQ multiplex PCR, and the TCRdb table lists in-frame clones only, not all of them. The data contain about 220,000 clones, roughly 91% of them seen just once; the ten biggest clones take up over 0.95%. The source was peripheral blood, collected on day 0 of MenACWY control vaccination. V gene TRBV19 combines with J gene TRBJ1-5, with 10 bases matching TRBD1. This sequence was found in an adult in good health. The CDR3 is CASSMTGGRQPQHF. In nucleotides, the CDR3 is TGTGCCAGTAGTATGACAGGGGGCAGGCAGCCCCAGCATTTT. The entire variable domain, with the rest obtained from reference TRBV19 and TRBJ1-5, is as follows: DGGITQSPKYLFRKEGQNVTLSCEQNLNHDAMYWYRQDPGQGLRLIYYSQIVNDFQKGDIAEGYSVSREKKESFPLTVTSAQKNPTAFYLCASSMTGGRQPQHFGDGTRLSIL.